This entry lists 4 T cell receptor beta chains sequenced from one sample in a study of metastatic and nonmetastatic thyroid tumors. Using MiXCR, TCRdb re-called clones from the PCR reads. The sample contains approximately 15,000 clones, about 21% of which appear only once. There were no patients who had received any treatment before thyroid surgery. Sequencing input: blood. The receptors shown here come from a female donor with papillary thyroid cancer or a benign thyroid nodule (not recorded which). Some clones in this sample may be carry-over from other donors' samples.

Within the sample, this clone is medium-sized (0.01 to 0.1%). This chain joins TRBV12-3 or TRBV12-4 and TRBJ2-2; D not certain. Trimming stripped 6 bases from V and 0 bases from J, with 8 bases between. CDR3 size: 14 residues. DNA for the CDR3: TGTGCCAGCAGCCGGCATACGAACACCGGGGAGCTGTTTTTT. It translates to CASSRHTNTGELFF.

This clone was recorded many times. This chain connects TRBV5-8 to TRBJ2-7, with D perhaps matching TRBD2 (6 bases). This CDR3 has 16 amino acids. CDR1 and CDR2 from the germline V gene are SGHTS and YDEGEE. Between the trimmed V and J ends, which lost 0 bases and 3 bases, there was a span of 16 bases. The CDR3 nucleotides are TGTGCCAGCAGCTTGGTCGGACTATCCGGATACTACGAGCAGTACTTC. Its protein product is CASSLVGLSGYYEQYF.

The genes are TRBV5-1 and TRBJ1-3; 12 nucleotides match TRBD1. Germline trimming cut 1 base from V and 2 bases from J; bases unmatched to any gene: 4. Germline loops: CDR1 SGHRS, CDR2 YFSETQ. There are 17 residues in the CDR3. The CDR3 DNA reads as TGCGCCAGCAGCTTGTGGGGACAGGGGGCTCCTGGAAACACCATATATTTT. It is translated as CASSLWGQGAPGNTIYF.

This clone was detected many times. The chain carries TRBV5-6 and TRBJ1-5; 7 nucleotides match TRBD1. The germline V gene has CDR1 SGHDT and CDR2 YYEEEE. The J segment lost 9 bases and the V segment lost 3 bases, leaving 15 bases of the junction unmatched. This CDR3 region has 16 residues. CDR3 nucleotides: TGTGCCAGCAGCTATACGGGCACAGGGGAGGGTAGGCCCCAGCATTTT. Its translation is CASSYTGTGEGRPQHF.